These 4 T cell receptor beta chains came from one sample sequenced in a study of T cells after yellow fever vaccination. TCRdb independently ran MiXCR on the 5' RACE reads; one entry per CDR3 protein. The repertoire holds a few hundred thousand distinct CDR3 sequences, 6.9% seen once, with approximately 0.85% in the top ten. This material consisted of CD4+ T cells sorted from PBMCs, taken 15 days after the yellow fever booster vaccination. These TCRs come from a man aged 25-45 years who received the YFV17D yellow fever vaccine.

This sequence joins TRBV27 and TRBJ2-7, with D unclear. CDR3 length: 14 residues. Germline V gene sequence: CDR1 MNHEY, CDR2 SMNVEV (reference sequence). The V and J ends lost 3 bases and 6 bases respectively, with 15 bases between them. CDR3 protein: CASSFGTTSREQYF. As DNA, the CDR3 is TGTGCCAGCAGTTTCGGAACAACTTCACGCGAGCAGTACTTC.

This clonotype has a count of ten or more. The V call is TRBV5-1, the J call TRBJ1-1; D call uncertain. V gave up 2 bases and J gave up 0 bases, with 14 bases separating them. The V gene's germline CDR1 is SGHRS and CDR2 YFSETQ. The CDR3 runs to 16 residues. CDR3 in DNA: TGCGCCAGCAGCTTCAGTGGAGGCCTAATGAACACTGAAGCTTTCTTT. It translates to CASSFSGGLMNTEAFF.

The chain uses TRBV5-5 and TRBJ2-2; 12 bases map to TRBD1. V shed 0 bases and J 4 bases; nucleotides not matched to a gene: 4. From germline, CDR1 is SGHKS and CDR2 YYEKEE (reference sequence). The CDR3 runs 17 residues. The CDR3 nucleotides are TGTGCCAGCAGCTTGGCCGGGACAGGGGGCCCCACCGGGGAGCTGTTTTTT. Its translation: CASSLAGTGGPTGELFF.

The CDR3 protein is CASSPARGEQYF. The CDR3 DNA follows: TGTGCCAGCAGCCCCGCGAGGGGGGAGCAGTACTTC. V gene TRBV9 combines with J gene TRBJ2-7; TRBD1 might be the D (6 bases). This CDR3 spans 12 amino acids. CDR1 SGDLS and CDR2 YYNGEE come from the germline V gene. V lost 4 bases, J lost 7 bases, and 12 bases lay in between.